This section outlines one TCR beta chain sequence together with its context. The source of the sample is a study of blood T cell repertoires in COVID-19. At the level of the study: Acute-phase and convalescent COVID-19 samples originated in the United States, Italy and Spain. PBMCs, B-cell-depleted T cells, or T cells were the source of the cDNA or gDNA that made up the material.

V lost 0 bases and J lost 3; bases outside the gene matches: 4. The germline V gene has CDR1 SGHTA and CDR2 FQGTGA. The length of the CDR3 is 15 residues. Authors' data handling: The authors estimated nucleated cell counts from reference gene primer amplification. The protocol was immunoSEQ multiplex PCR, while the TCRdb copy is restricted to in-frame clones and leaves out a portion. V, J and clone size were drawn from that table, and D and trimming were deduced from the DNA. The sample records fewer than 400,000 clones, nearly 90% being singletons. The V gene is TRBV7-3, the J gene TRBJ1-1, with 7 bases that match TRBD1. The sequenced sample was PBMCs or T cells enriched from blood (not recorded which). This TCR was sampled from a woman aged 25 to 45 who had recovered from COVID-19. The CDR3 sequence: CASSLTTGWHTEAFF. CDR3 bases: TGTGCCAGCAGCTTAACGACAGGGTGGCACACTGAAGCTTTCTTT.